The clone carrying this TCR beta chain was seen a handful of times. This record comes from a study of identical twins. Only healthy Caucasians were enrolled as donors. TCRdb itself ran the 5' RACE reads through MiXCR, one entry per CDR3 protein. The sample consists of under 250,000 distinct CDR3 sequences, around 7.6% of them appearing once. V was clipped by 1 base and J by 5 bases; unmatched bases: 10. The length of the CDR3 is 17 residues. The germline V gene encodes CDR1 MGHRA and CDR2 YSYEKL. These data were also filed under a second study, of yellow fever vaccine responses in identical twins. From that paper: After vaccination, twins' T cell response reportedly seemed partly convergent, partly personalized.

Material for sequencing was CD8+ T cells sorted from blood. The chain uses TRBV4-1 and TRBJ2-5, with 10 positions matching TRBD2. This TCR derives from a woman aged 18-29 years in good health. The chain's CDR3 is CASSQVGAGGPEETQYF. CDR3 DNA sequence: TGCGCCAGCAGCCAAGTAGGAGCGGGAGGGCCCGAGGAGACCCAGTACTTC.